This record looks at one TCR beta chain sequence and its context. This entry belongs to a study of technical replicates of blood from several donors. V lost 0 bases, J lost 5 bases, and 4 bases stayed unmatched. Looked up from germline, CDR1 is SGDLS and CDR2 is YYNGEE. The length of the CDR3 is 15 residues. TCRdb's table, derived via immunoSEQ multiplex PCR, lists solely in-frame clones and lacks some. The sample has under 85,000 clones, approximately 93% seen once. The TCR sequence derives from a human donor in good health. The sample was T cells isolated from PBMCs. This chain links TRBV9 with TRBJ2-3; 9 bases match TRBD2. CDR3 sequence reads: CASSVGVLAGDTQYF. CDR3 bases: TGTGCCAGCAGCGTAGGAGTACTAGCGGGAGATACGCAGTATTTT.